The 30 T cell receptor beta chains below were found in one sample sequenced in a study of cytomegalovirus exposure and HLA in healthy donors. PCR amplification relied on 60 Vbeta primers (plus 13 Jbeta primers). Some clones are missing from TCRdb's copy, which holds only in-frame ones; the method was immunoSEQ multiplex PCR. Among roughly 61,000 clones listed, 80% were seen once. Sequenced material: PBMCs. These receptors all stem from a male donor in good health and CMV-seronegative.

This chain connects TRBV7-9 to TRBJ1-1, with D possibly matching TRBD1 (6 bases). V lost 5 bases and J lost 6, with 25 bases in between. The CDR3 consists of 17 residues. Per the germline V gene, CDR1 is SEHNR and CDR2 is FQNEAQ (reference sequence). This CDR3 reads CASSLRTVPGWGPEAFF. The CDR3 DNA is TGTGCCAGCAGCCTCAGGACAGTCCCTGGGTGGGGTCCTGAAGCTTTCTTT.

This rearrangement joins TRBV29-1 to TRBJ2-7; weak D call: TRBD2 (5 bases). The germline gives CDR1 SQVTM, CDR2 ANQGSEA. The V end was cut by 1 base, the J end by 1 base, with 11 bases between. The CDR3 extends over 14 amino acids. The CDR3 nucleotides are TGCAGCGTTGAAGTTCGGCGGGCATCCTACGAGCAGTACTTC. Residues: CSVEVRRASYEQYF.

The chain uses TRBV5-1 and TRBJ2-2, with TRBD2 identical over 8 bases. The CDR3 has 15 residues. Germline loops: CDR1 SGHRS, CDR2 YFSETQ. V was clipped by 2 bases and J by 1 base; unmatched bases: 1. Here the CDR3 DNA reads TGCGCCAGCAGCTTTAGCGGGGTGAACACCGGGGAGCTGTTTTTT. It translates to CASSFSGVNTGELFF. Supplemented by reference TRBV5-1 and TRBJ2-2, the full variable domain reads KAGVTQTPRYLIKTRGQQVTLSCSPISGHRSVSWYQQTPGQGLQFLFEYFSETQRNKGNFPGRFSGRQFSNSRSEMNVSTLELGDSALYLCASSFSGVNTGELFFGEGSRLTVL.

This clone was detected once. The chain joins TRBV11-3 to TRBJ2-1, with TRBD2 matching 9 bases. CDR1 and CDR2 from the germline V gene are SGHNT and YENEEA. The CDR3 length is 15 residues. With V trimmed by 7 bases and J by 9 bases, 13 bases remained unmatched. CDR3 bases: TGTGCCAGCACCCACGATCGCGGGGGGGTTCGTGAGCAGTTCTTC. Amino acids: CASTHDRGGVREQFF. Based on the CDR3 plus reference TRBV11-3 and TRBJ2-1, the full variable domain is EAGVVQSPRYKIIEKKQPVAFWCNPISGHNTLYWYLQNLGQGPELLIRYENEEAVDDSQLPKDRFSAERLKGVDSTLKIQPAELGDSAVYLCASTHDRGGVREQFFGPGTRLTVL.

The V and J genes are TRBV10-3 and TRBJ1-2; 9 nucleotides match TRBD1. The CDR3 length is 14 residues. Germline V gives CDR1 ENHRY, CDR2 SYGVKD. The junction had 7 bases not matched to a gene; V was cut back by 3 bases and J by 8 bases. The CDR3 DNA reads TGTGCCATCAGTGAAAGACGGGACAGGGAAGGCTACACCTTC. This gives the protein CAISERRDREGYTF.

This sequence joins TRBV6-5 and TRBJ2-3; TRBD1 agrees at 7 bases. Trimming removed 5 bases from V and 6 bases from J; junction bases left unmatched: 2. This CDR3 has 12 residues. Germline-derived CDR1 and CDR2 are MNHEY and SVGAGI. CDR3 coding DNA: TGTGCCAGCAGTATACAGGGGGATACGCAGTATTTT. Its protein product is CASSIQGDTQYF.

This chain links TRBV19 with TRBJ2-3; the D is unclear. V shed 4 bases and J shed 4 bases, with 6 bases lying between them. The CDR3 spans 12 residues. Germline V gene sequence: CDR1 LNHDA, CDR2 SQIVND (reference sequence). The CDR3, as DNA: TGTGCCAGTAGTAAGCAGGCAGATACGCAGTATTTT. Its protein product is CASSKQADTQYF. The whole variable domain, remainder taken from reference TRBV19 and TRBJ2-3, is DGGITQSPKYLFRKEGQNVTLSCEQNLNHDAMYWYRQDPGQGLRLIYYSQIVNDFQKGDIAEGYSVSREKKESFPLTVTSAQKNPTAFYLCASSKQADTQYFGPGTRLTVL.

This clone was observed a single time. V is TRBV30 and J is TRBJ1-2; D gene unclear. Between the trimmed V and J ends, which lost 0 bases and 6 bases, there was a span of 14 bases. Germline V gives CDR1 GTSNPN, CDR2 SVGIG (reference sequence). CDR3 length: 14 residues. The CDR3 region is CAWSVVLSGHGYTF. The CDR3 DNA is TGTGCCTGGAGTGTAGTCCTCAGCGGCCATGGCTACACCTTC.

This chain uses TRBV19 with TRBJ1-4; 7 positions agree with TRBD1. With V trimmed by 6 bases and J by 8 bases, 12 bases remained unmatched. Per the germline V gene, CDR1 is LNHDA and CDR2 is SQIVND (reference sequence). The CDR3 has 15 residues. The CDR3 coding sequence is TGTGCCAGTAGCGGGGGACAGCCCTGGGGGGAAAAACTGTTTTTT. It encodes CASSGGQPWGEKLFF.

J is TRBJ2-3 and V is TRBV4-1; 7 bases are shared with TRBD2. CDR1 is MGHRA, CDR2 YSYEKL, per germline. With 0 bases clipped from V and 6 bases from J, the junction kept 0 bases outside the gene matches. The CDR3 loop spans 13 amino acids. CDR3 residues: CASSQELADTQYF. The CDR3 DNA follows: TGCGCCAGCAGCCAAGAACTAGCGGATACGCAGTATTTT.

For the CDR3, the DNA is TGTGCCAGCAGCGTGGCCAGTTCGAGCGGGGTTAGCACAGATACGCAGTATTTT. The encoded protein is CASSVASSSGVSTDTQYF. This chain links TRBV9 with TRBJ2-3; TRBD2 agrees at 7 bases. V was clipped by 2 bases and J by 0 bases; unmatched bases: 12. Germline V gene lookup returns CDR1 SGDLS and CDR2 YYNGEE. CDR3 length equals 18 residues.

The chain is built from TRBV10-3 and TRBJ1-1, with a possible D match to TRBD1 (6 bases). Trimming removed 0 bases at V and 4 bases at J, with 12 bases between. CDR1 is ENHRY and CDR2 is SYGVKD in the germline V gene. CDR3 size: 15 residues. The CDR3 region is CAISESKQGITEAFF. The CDR3 DNA follows: TGTGCCATCAGTGAGTCGAAACAGGGAATCACTGAAGCTTTCTTT.

The V and J genes are TRBV6-4 and TRBJ1-5; the D is unclear. From germline, CDR1 is MRHNA and CDR2 SNTAGT. V was clipped by 6 bases and J by 1 base, with 10 bases between them. This CDR3 has 14 amino acids. The CDR3: CASRSQRSNQPQHF. The DNA of the CDR3 is TGTGCCAGCAGATCTCAGCGGAGCAATCAGCCCCAGCATTTT.

The chain couples TRBV4-2 to TRBJ1-5; TRBD1 might be the D (5 bases). This CDR3 comprises 14 residues. With 1 base removed from V and 3 bases from J, the gap between germline ends came to 7 bases. Per the germline V gene, CDR1 is LGHNA and CDR2 is YNFKEQ. Here the CDR3 reads CASSQGGANQPQHF. CDR3 coding DNA: TGTGCCAGCAGCCAAGGTGGGGCCAATCAGCCCCAGCATTTT.

In this sample, this clone turned up a few times. V is TRBV10-3 and J is TRBJ1-5; maybe TRBD1 (6 bases). Trimming pared 3 bases from V and 7 bases from J, leaving 13 bases between. The CDR3 runs 14 residues. The germline CDR1 and CDR2 sequences are ENHRY and SYGVKD. The CDR3 here is CAISERGGDQPQHF. For the CDR3, the DNA is TGTGCCATCAGTGAAAGAGGGGGTGACCAGCCCCAGCATTTT.

The chain joins TRBV30 to TRBJ2-3; TRBD1 agrees at 9 bases. The CDR3 runs to 19 residues. The germline V gene encodes CDR1 GTSNPN and CDR2 SVGIG (reference sequence). The J segment lost 2 bases and the V segment lost 0 bases, leaving 15 bases of the junction unmatched. CDR3 bases: TGTGCCTGGAGTGTACGAGGGGACAGGGCAAGAGAGGACACAGATACGCAGTATTTT. Protein product: CAWSVRGDRAREDTDTQYF.

The V gene is TRBV11-3, the J gene TRBJ2-1; tentatively, D is TRBD2 (5 bases). Trimming stripped 1 base from V and 12 bases from J, with 13 bases between. CDR1 and CDR2 from the germline V gene are SGHNT and YENEEA. This CDR3 spans 13 amino acids. The CDR3 protein is CASSLGVLARQFF. The CDR3, as DNA: TGTGCCAGCAGCTTAGGCGTTCTAGCAAGGCAGTTCTTC.

The chain uses TRBV7-2 and TRBJ1-5; D unclear. CDR3 length: 15 residues. Germline-derived CDR1 and CDR2 are SGHTA and FQGNSA. Between the trimmed V and J ends, which lost 0 bases and 4 bases, there was a span of 10 bases. The CDR3 loop is CASSLASRINQPQHF. The CDR3 DNA reads as TGTGCCAGCAGCTTAGCTTCGAGGATTAATCAGCCCCAGCATTTT.

The sample holds one count of this clone. The chain combines TRBV9 with TRBJ1-1; TRBD1 agrees at 7 bases. This CDR3 region has 14 residues. The V segment lost 2 bases and the J segment 3 bases; nucleotides outside the gene matches: 4. Germline loops: CDR1 SGDLS, CDR2 YYNGEE. The chain's CDR3 is CASSVGTADTEAFF. CDR3 nucleotides: TGTGCCAGCAGCGTCGGGACAGCAGACACTGAAGCTTTCTTT.

This chain joins TRBV18 and TRBJ2-2, with 15 bases identical to TRBD2. Germline loops: CDR1 KGHSH, CDR2 LQKENI. The length of the CDR3 is 19 residues. Trimming took 0 bases from V and 0 from J; bases not matched to a gene: 2. CDR3 bases: TGTGCCAGCTCACCACCGGGACTAGCGGGGGGTACGAACACCGGGGAGCTGTTTTTT. This translates into CASSPPGLAGGTNTGELFF.

This clone was seen a single time. The CDR3 nucleotides are TGTGCCAGCAGCTTAAAAACAGGGGGCTTTTCACCCCTCCACTTT. Its translation is CASSLKTGGFSPLHF. V and J are TRBV7-2 and TRBJ1-6; 9 bases align to TRBD1. The length of the CDR3 is 15 residues. V was clipped by 2 bases and J by 9 bases; unmatched bases: 5. Germline-derived CDR1 and CDR2 are SGHTA and FQGNSA.

A remark on this clone: This is likely a read error, given that the CDR3 carries no conserved phenylalanine or tryptophan at its end. No DNA is shown, since the ends of the CDR3 on it are uncertain; the CDR3 is the one TCRdb lists. This chain links TRBV9 with TRBJ1-1; the table gives TRBD1 as D, unverified against the DNA. Germline V gives CDR1 SGDLS, CDR2 YYNGEE. Counting both end residues, the CDR3 totals 14 amino acids. The CDR3 spells CASSAFEGDSIPQC.

V and J are TRBV11-2 and TRBJ2-5; 7 positions match TRBD1. J lost 5 bases, V lost 6 bases, and 6 bases had no gene match. CDR3 length: 13 residues. Germline V CDR1 and CDR2: SGHAT, FQNNGV. This CDR3 reads CASSFTQGETQYF. CDR3 DNA: TGTGCCAGCAGTTTCACACAGGGGGAGACCCAGTACTTC.

The rearrangement uses TRBV7-2 and TRBJ2-7; 7 bases map to TRBD1. Germline V gene data show CDR1 as SGHTA and CDR2 as FQGNSA. J was trimmed by 2 bases and V by 7 bases; bases with no gene match: 8. The CDR3 runs to 14 residues. The CDR3 is CASNPTGNAYEQYF. The CDR3 coding sequence is TGTGCCAGCAACCCGACAGGGAACGCCTACGAGCAGTACTTC.

The chain couples TRBV28 to TRBJ2-3; 8 bases match TRBD2. V gave up 6 bases and J gave up 0 bases; unmatched junction bases: 11. Germline V CDR1 and CDR2: MDHEN, SYDVKM. The CDR3 has 17 amino acids. CDR3 sequence: CASRSREAGVSTDTQYF. DNA for the CDR3: TGTGCCAGCAGGTCAAGGGAAGCGGGGGTAAGCACAGATACGCAGTATTTT.

CDR3 DNA: TGTGCCAGCAGCTTAGAACGTGGCGGGGGGGCAGAGACCCAGTACTTC. This encodes CASSLERGGGAETQYF. The chain joins TRBV7-9 to TRBJ2-5, with 9 bases identical to TRBD2. CDR1 SEHNR and CDR2 FQNEAQ come from the germline V gene (reference sequence). This CDR3 has 16 residues. Unmatched junction bases numbered 7, after V lost 1 base and J lost 4 bases.

This rearrangement joins TRBV27 to TRBJ2-7; 10 bases map to TRBD1. The CDR3 sequence is 16 residues long. Germline trimming cut 0 bases from V and 2 bases from J; bases unmatched to any gene: 4. The V gene's germline CDR1 is MNHEY and CDR2 SMNVEV (reference sequence). The CDR3 region is CASSLSWTGGPYEQYF. The CDR3 region has the DNA TGTGCCAGCAGTTTATCTTGGACAGGGGGACCCTACGAGCAGTACTTC.

The genes are TRBV11-1 and TRBJ1-2, with unresolved D. This CDR3 comprises 13 residues. The germline V gene has CDR1 SGHAT and CDR2 FQDESV (reference sequence). V lost 5 bases to trimming and J lost 2 bases, with 9 bases between them. CDR3 protein: CASSLDKNYGYTF. The CDR3 DNA is TGTGCCAGCAGCCTCGACAAGAACTATGGCTACACCTTC.

The rearrangement links TRBV7-9 to TRBJ1-4; D not resolved. The V and J ends lost 4 bases and 0 bases respectively, with 6 bases between them. Germline V gene sequence: CDR1 SEHNR, CDR2 FQNEAQ (reference sequence). There are 14 residues in the CDR3. CDR3 protein: CASSYGTTNEKLFF. CDR3 DNA: TGTGCCAGCAGCTACGGGACAACTAATGAAAAACTGTTTTTT. Complete variable domain (other parts from reference TRBV7-9 and TRBJ1-4): DTGVSQNPRHKITKRGQNVTFRCDPISEHNRLYWYRQTLGQGPEFLTYFQNEAQLEKSRLLSDRFSAERPKGSFSTLEIQRTEQGDSAMYLCASSYGTTNEKLFFGSGTQLSVL.

The genes are TRBV5-1 and TRBJ1-1; 8 nucleotides line up with TRBD1. The CDR3 runs 15 residues. Germline lookup yields CDR1 SGHRS and CDR2 YFSETQ. V was pared by 4 bases and J by 5 bases, with 10 bases of the junction left unmatched. CDR3 loop: CASSLGQGAWTEAFF. In nucleotides, the CDR3 is TGCGCCAGCAGCCTAGGGCAGGGGGCTTGGACTGAAGCTTTCTTT.